The rows below give T cell receptor beta chains drawn from one sample of a study of neurological immune-mediated disorders. TCRdb passed the 5' RACE reads through MiXCR, listing each CDR3 protein once. Of about 59,000 distinct CDR3 sequences in the sample, under 30% were seen once. Sequencing used PBMCs. The origin of the receptors is a man between 60 and 75 years old with HTLV-1-associated myelopathy (HAM/TSP). Each CDR3 is given without its conserved first and last residue. A D gene is named only where the DNA matches it firmly. Some rows mark clone size as missing; the rest say once, few, many or name a class of expanded clone.

d_call v_call clone_size cdr3_aa
- TRBV5-6 few ASSFWTLSYEQY
- TRBV20-1 once SADVKTEAF
TRBD1 TRBV20-1 many SARMITGDTEAF
- TRBV2 medium-sized ASSEDGETQY
- TRBV2 - ASSVLGAGAQY
- TRBV6-2/TRBV6-3 - ASSDRAPGYTQY
- TRBV28 many ASSPGQGGVEIFGEQY
TRBD2 TRBV11-2 - ASSSGLAAGNEQF
- TRBV18 many ASSPPRQKNTEAF
- TRBV5-1 many ASSREDILLGTEAF
TRBD2 TRBV27 - ASSLSGLPSTQY
- TRBV5-1 - ASSDTDTQY
- TRBV9 - ASSPGVFDNEKLF
TRBD1 TRBV6-2/TRBV6-3 many ASSSRQGADTQY
TRBD1 TRBV27 many ASSLAGGDYGYT
- TRBV28 many ASSLTALQGFDEQY
TRBD1 TRBV11-2 many ASSSQGAATQY
- TRBV7-9 few AISLEVGELF
- TRBV28 many ASTGYSEPQH
- TRBV6-5 many ASSGSTSAAGANVLT
TRBD2 TRBV5-5 many ASSLTSGRADTQY
- TRBV2 - ASSVGADPETQY
TRBD1 TRBV24-1 many ATSDPRTGDQPQH
- TRBV10-3 - AISDPQRYQETQY
TRBD2 TRBV25-1 many ASRAPRGLAGVVTYNEQF
TRBD2 TRBV5-8 once ASTLTGLAEYNEQF
- TRBV4-1 many ASSQERDTWTGELF
- TRBV11-1 many ASSQSGRPYNEQF
- TRBV5-1 few ASSLRQGSAGELF
- TRBV6-2/TRBV6-3 - ASGDEQF
- TRBV12-3/TRBV12-4 many ASSKPSSYEQY
- TRBV7-8 many ASSWAGYPSTDTQY
TRBD2 TRBV15 many ATSRAGGRGTDTQY
TRBD1 TRBV12-3/TRBV12-4 many ASSLRLSTGASNYGYT
TRBD2 TRBV20-1 medium-sized SVQSGRETQY
- TRBV27 many ASSLSSTGTYGYT
TRBD2 TRBV29-1 - SVELLTSGAYNEQF
- TRBV5-5 few ASSLGQLGSSYEQY
TRBD1 TRBV29-1 many SVDTGTVNQPQH
- TRBV6-2/TRBV6-3 - ASSYSYNTEAF
TRBD2 TRBV20-1 many SAQNPRTSENIQY
TRBD1 TRBV18 few ASSPRTGDSGNTIY
TRBD1 TRBV5-1 many ASSLQGQGSGNEQF
TRBD2 TRBV7-9 many ASSLPGTSTNIQY
- TRBV2 many ASSNLGAANEQF
- TRBV9 - ASSVGYGAAPQQETQY
- TRBV21-1 few ASSPRRAQPQH
TRBD1 TRBV12-3/TRBV12-4 many ASTDGQGALTEAF
TRBD2 TRBV20-1 many SARGDPTVGEETQY
TRBD1 TRBV29-1 many SVATGGVYEQY
- TRBV3-1 once ASSQGLTEAF
TRBD2 TRBV25-1 many ASGIAGARTDTQY
- TRBV5-5 many ASSLMGGIGNEQF
- TRBV5-1 few ASSLRGAEAF
TRBD2 TRBV6-8 - ASSSSSGTSGETQY
TRBD2 TRBV4-1 many ASSQDRPGGHQETQY
- TRBV5-1 many ASRPLGADTGELF